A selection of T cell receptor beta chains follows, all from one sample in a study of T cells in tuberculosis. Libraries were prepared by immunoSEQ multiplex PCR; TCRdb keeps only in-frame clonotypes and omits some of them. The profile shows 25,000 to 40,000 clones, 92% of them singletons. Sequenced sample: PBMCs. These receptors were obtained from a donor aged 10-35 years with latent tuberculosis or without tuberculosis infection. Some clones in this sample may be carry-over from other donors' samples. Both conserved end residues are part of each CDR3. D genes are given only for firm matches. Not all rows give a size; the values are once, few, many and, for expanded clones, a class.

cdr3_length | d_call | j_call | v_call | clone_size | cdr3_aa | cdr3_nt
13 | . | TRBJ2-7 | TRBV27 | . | CASSSGVSHEQYF | TGTGCCAGCAGTTCAGGGGTGTCCCACGAGCAGTACTTC
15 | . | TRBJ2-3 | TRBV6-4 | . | CASSADRTSTDTQYF | TGTGCCAGCAGTGCGGACAGAACTAGCACAGATACGCAGTATTTT
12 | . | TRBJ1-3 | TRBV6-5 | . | CASSSQANTIYF | TGTGCCAGCAGTAGCCAGGCAAACACCATATATTTT
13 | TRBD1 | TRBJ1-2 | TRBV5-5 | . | CASSGGQDLRDTF | TGTGCCAGCAGCGGGGGACAGGACCTCAGAGACACCTTC
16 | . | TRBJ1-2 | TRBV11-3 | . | CASSQLPRQQSCCYTF | TGTGCCAGCAGCCAATTACCCAGGCAGCAGAGTTGTTGCTACACCTTC
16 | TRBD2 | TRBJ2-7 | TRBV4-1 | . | CASSTTFSREAGEQYF | TGCGCCAGCAGCACCACCTTCTCACGGGAGGCTGGCGAGCAGTACTTC
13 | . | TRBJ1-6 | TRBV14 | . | CASRQAINSPLHF | TGTGCCAGCAGACAGGCCATTAATTCACCCCTCCACTTT
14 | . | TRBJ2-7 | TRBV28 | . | CASSPPTDFYEQYF | TGTGCCAGCTCCCCCCCTACAGATTTCTACGAGCAGTACTTC
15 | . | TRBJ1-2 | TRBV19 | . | CASSIAPTPVAGYTF | TGTGCCAGTAGTATAGCCCCGACTCCGGTAGCGGGCTACACCTTC
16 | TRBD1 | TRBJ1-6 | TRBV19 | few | CASSIDQTGGNPPLHF | TGTGCCAGTAGTATAGATCAAACAGGGGGAAATCCACCCCTCCACTTT
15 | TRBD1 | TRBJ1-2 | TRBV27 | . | CASSGTGGMAYGYTF | TGTGCCAGCAGTGGGACAGGGGGCATGGCCTATGGCTACACCTTC
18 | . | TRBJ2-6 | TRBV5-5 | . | CASSLAKAEYSGANVLTF | TGTGCCAGCAGCTTGGCCAAAGCTGAATACTCTGGGGCCAACGTCCTGACTTTC
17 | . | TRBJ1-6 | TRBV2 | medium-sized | CAGTSEGISSYNSPLHF | TGTGCCGGCACTTCGGAGGGGATAAGCTCCTATAATTCACCCCTCCACTTT
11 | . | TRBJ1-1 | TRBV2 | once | CASSVTFEAFF | TGTGCCAGCAGTGTGACATTTGAAGCTTTCTTT
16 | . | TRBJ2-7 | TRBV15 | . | CATSGRTSQSSYEQYF | TGTGCCACCAGCGGCCGAACTAGCCAAAGCTCCTACGAGCAGTACTTC
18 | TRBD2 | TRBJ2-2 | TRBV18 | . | CASSPRPTSGINTGELFF | TGTGCCAGCTCACCACGACCCACTAGCGGGATCAACACCGGGGAGCTGTTTTTT
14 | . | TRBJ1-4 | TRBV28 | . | CASSPDRLREKLFF | TGTGCCAGCAGCCCCGATCGTTTGCGGGAAAAACTGTTTTTT